The 23 T cell receptor beta chains presented below share a single source sample, sequenced in a study of molecular identifiers for immune sequencing clone quantification. TCRdb recomputed calls from the PCR reads with MiXCR, one row per CDR3 protein. Among tens of thousands of distinct CDR3 sequences listed, approximately 19% were seen once. Sequencing was done on a sample of naive CD8+ T cells from blood, with Jurkat cell RNA spiked in. As for subset: FACS-sorted CD8+CD4-CCR7+CD45RA+ naive T cells. All receptors come from a human donor in good health. Some libraries in this study had Jurkat cell RNA spiked in.

Turning to this clonotype: Possible read error: a much larger clone is one base away. The rearrangement uses TRBV7-9 and TRBJ1-1; TRBD1 matches at 7 bases. Per germline, CDR1 SEHNR and CDR2 FQNEAQ (reference sequence). The CDR3 runs to 15 residues. The V segment lost 8 bases and the J segment 3 bases; nucleotides outside the gene matches: 12. CDR3 nucleotides: TGTGCCAGCGGAGAAAGGGGGCGAGAGGACACTGAAGCTTTCTTT. Protein: CASGERGREDTEAFF.

This clonotype was observed at least ten times. The chain is built from TRBV15 and TRBJ2-7, with 8 positions matching TRBD2. CDR1 and CDR2 (germline): LNHNV, YYDKDF (reference sequence). Germline trimming cut 0 bases from V and 4 bases from J; bases unmatched to any gene: 5. The CDR3 runs 15 residues. The CDR3 loop is CATSRDRASGYEQYF. The CDR3 coding sequence is TGTGCCACCAGCAGAGATAGGGCTAGCGGGTACGAGCAGTACTTC. The variable domain in full, completed from reference TRBV15 and TRBJ2-7, reads DAMVIQNPRYQVTQFGKPVTLSCSQTLNHNVMYWYQQKSSQAPKLLFHYYDKDFNNEADTPDNFQSRRPNTSFCFLDIRSPGLGDTAMYLCATSRDRASGYEQYFGPGTRLTVT.

The table lists this clonotype with a few counts. V gene TRBV30 combines with J gene TRBJ2-7; D not resolved. The CDR3 spans 12 residues. Trimming took off 0 bases at V and 3 bases at J, with 6 bases between the two ends. Germline assignment: CDR1 GTSNPN and CDR2 SVGIG (reference sequence). CDR3 region: CAWSVGSYEQYF. CDR3 sequence (DNA): TGTGCCTGGAGTGTCGGCAGCTACGAGCAGTACTTC.

In its sample, this clonotype was seen many times. The chain employs TRBV6-5 and TRBJ1-5, with 10 nucleotides matching TRBD1. Trimming took 10 bases from V and 4 from J; bases not matched to a gene: 4. This CDR3 is 13 amino acids long. The germline gives CDR1 MNHEY, CDR2 SVGAGI. This chain's CDR3 is CATGTGVNQPQHF. In DNA form, the CDR3 reads TGTGCCACGGGGACAGGGGTAAATCAGCCCCAGCATTTT.

The table lists this clonotype with many counts. The chain recombines TRBV29-1 with TRBJ2-1, with D possibly called TRBD1 or TRBD2 (5 bases each). Deletions cut 3 bases from V and 0 bases from J, with 9 bases between. Germline V lookup: CDR1 SQVTM, CDR2 ANQGSEA. The CDR3 is made up of 14 amino acids. The CDR3 sequence is CSVEGVRSYNEQFF. For the CDR3, the DNA is TGCAGCGTTGAGGGGGTCCGCTCCTACAATGAGCAGTTCTTC.

This clonotype occurred many times. The V call is TRBV27, the J call TRBJ2-1; D ambiguous. Trimming shortened V by 5 bases and J by 9 bases, and 23 bases separated the two germline ends. The length of the CDR3 is 16 residues. Germline V gene sequence: CDR1 MNHEY, CDR2 SMNVEV (reference sequence). In DNA form, the CDR3 reads TGTGCCAGCAGTCCAGGAACGGTCACGCCGGTCGGTGAGCAGTTCTTC. Translated: CASSPGTVTPVGEQFF.

This clonotype is termed medium-sized. V and J are TRBV4-1 and TRBJ2-7; TRBD1 aligns across 11 bases. Germline V lookup: CDR1 MGHRA, CDR2 YSYEKL. The junction had 0 bases not matched to a gene; V was cut back by 6 bases and J by 2 bases. The CDR3 runs to 13 residues. CDR3 residues: CASRGQGAYEQYF. The CDR3 DNA reads as TGCGCCAGCAGGGGACAGGGGGCCTACGAGCAGTACTTC.

This clonotype has ten or more counts. This chain connects TRBV24-1 to TRBJ2-1; TRBD1 is a possible D gene (7 bases). Germline V gene lookup returns CDR1 KGHDR and CDR2 SFDVKD. V lost 5 bases to trimming and J lost 0 bases, with 19 bases between them. This CDR3 contains 18 residues. The CDR3 is CATSAPRWGDSSYNEQFF. CDR3 sequence (DNA): TGTGCCACCAGTGCTCCCCGGTGGGGGGACAGCTCCTACAATGAGCAGTTCTTC.

This clonotype was seen at least ten times. V is TRBV5-4 and J is TRBJ2-7; D not resolved. V shed 1 base and J shed 7 bases, with 9 bases lying between them. Germline CDR1 reads SGHNT; CDR2 reads YYREEE (reference sequence). The CDR3 is 12 amino acids. CDR3 residues: CASSLTPQEQYF. In DNA form, the CDR3 reads TGTGCCAGCAGCTTGACTCCCCAGGAGCAGTACTTC.

This chain uses TRBV29-1 with TRBJ2-7; perhaps TRBD2 as D (6 bases). Germline loops: CDR1 SQVTM, CDR2 ANQGSEA. The CDR3 runs to 15 residues. V lost 3 bases and J lost 2, with 17 bases in between. The CDR3, as DNA: TGCAGCGTTGACAGAGGGCGGGGTAGTCCCTACGAGCAGTACTTC. Its protein product is CSVDRGRGSPYEQYF.

This clonotype was found many times. This sequence joins TRBV4-3 and TRBJ2-3; no reliable D call. The V and J ends lost 0 bases and 0 bases respectively, with 10 bases between them. Germline V lookup: CDR1 LGHNA, CDR2 YSLEER. The CDR3 has 16 residues. The CDR3 region is CASSQDISDSTDTQYF. CDR3 DNA: TGCGCCAGCAGCCAAGATATTTCGGATAGCACAGATACGCAGTATTTT.

This clonotype has at least ten counts. V gene TRBV7-9 combines with J gene TRBJ1-2; D might be TRBD1 (5 bases). Germline V gene lookup returns CDR1 SEHNR and CDR2 FQNEAQ (reference sequence). The CDR3 contains 16 residues. V lost 2 bases and J 6 bases, leaving 19 bases between the germline ends. The CDR3 sequence is CASSLTGRQMRDGYTF. CDR3 DNA: TGTGCCAGCAGCTTAACGGGACGGCAGATGAGGGATGGCTACACCTTC. Combining the CDR3 with reference TRBV7-9 and TRBJ1-2 gives the whole variable domain DTGVSQNPRHKITKRGQNVTFRCDPISEHNRLYWYRQTLGQGPEFLTYFQNEAQLEKSRLLSDRFSAERPKGSFSTLEIQRTEQGDSAMYLCASSLTGRQMRDGYTFGSGTRLTVV.

This clonotype was observed many times. The V and J genes are TRBV6-5 and TRBJ2-3; D is uncertain. Germline V gene lookup returns CDR1 MNHEY and CDR2 SVGAGI. The CDR3 runs to 13 residues. Deletions cut 2 bases from V and 1 base from J, with 4 bases between. This chain's CDR3 is CASSYAGTDTQYF. CDR3 in DNA: TGTGCCAGCAGTTACGCGGGCACAGATACGCAGTATTTT.

This clonotype appeared a few times. The V gene is TRBV27, the J gene TRBJ1-3; D call uncertain. Germline CDR1 MNHEY, CDR2 SMNVEV (reference sequence). V dropped 6 bases and J dropped 4 bases, with 10 bases sitting between them. The CDR3 covers 13 residues. DNA for the CDR3: TGTGCCAGCAGCGACTCACTAGGAAACACCATATATTTT. It is translated as CASSDSLGNTIYF.

A word on this clonotype: Possible read error: a much larger clone is one base away. The gene calls are TRBV4-1 and TRBJ2-7; 7 nucleotides agree with TRBD2. Germline assignment: CDR1 MGHRA and CDR2 YSYEKL. The CDR3 totals 15 residues. The CDR3 DNA reads TGCACCAGCAGCCAAGTCCTGAGCGGGGACTACGAGCAGTACTTC. It specifies CTSSQVLSGDYEQYF.

This clonotype came up many times. J is TRBJ1-1 and V is TRBV20-1; 10 nucleotides match TRBD1. The germline gives CDR1 DFQATT, CDR2 SNEGSKA (reference sequence). This CDR3 region has 13 residues. The ends lost 6 bases at V and 5 bases at J; junction bases unmatched: 6. CDR3 bases: TGCAGTGCCACGGGACAGGGGAGGACTGAAGCTTTCTTT. Translation gives CSATGQGRTEAFF.

The chain combines TRBV4-3 with TRBJ2-7, with 7 bases fitting TRBD1. In germline, CDR1 is LGHNA, CDR2 YSLEER. The CDR3 loop spans 15 amino acids. V lost 3 bases, J lost 2 bases, and 7 bases stayed unmatched. DNA for the CDR3: TGCGCCAGCAGCCACCAGGGGGACGGGGCCTACGAGCAGTACTTC. As protein: CASSHQGDGAYEQYF.

This clonotype was seen repeatedly, ten times or more. The V gene is TRBV30, the J gene TRBJ2-3; D uncertain. This CDR3 is 12 amino acids long. Germline V gives CDR1 GTSNPN, CDR2 SVGIG (reference sequence). V lost 1 base, J lost 2 bases, and 4 bases lay in between. CDR3 protein: CAWSAYTDTQYF. The CDR3 nucleotides are TGTGCCTGGAGTGCCTACACAGATACGCAGTATTTT. Complete variable domain (other parts from reference TRBV30 and TRBJ2-3): SQTIHQWPATLVQPVGSPLSLECTVEGTSNPNLYWYRQAAGRGLQLLFYSVGIGQISSEVPQNLSASRPQDRQFILSSKKLLLSDSGFYLCAWSAYTDTQYFGPGTRLTVL.

The chain links TRBV30 to TRBJ2-3; TRBD2 aligns across 9 bases. V gave up 0 bases and J gave up 3 bases; unmatched junction bases: 31. The V gene's germline CDR1 is GTSNPN and CDR2 SVGIG (reference sequence). The length of the CDR3 is 24 residues. The CDR3 region is CAWSVRRGVIDRREGLRETDTQYF. CDR3 DNA: TGTGCCTGGAGTGTACGTCGAGGGGTCATTGATCGGCGGGAGGGCCTGAGAGAGACAGATACGCAGTATTTT.

This clonotype was detected only a few times. Since a much larger clone is just one base distant, this may be a read error. The conserved phenylalanine or tryptophan normally closing the CDR3 is absent here, so this likely arose from a read error. V is TRBV20-1 and J is TRBJ2-7; TRBD2 aligns across 11 bases. V shed 7 bases, J shed 3 bases, and the junction held 8 bases outside the gene matches. The CDR3 is 14 residues long. Germline CDR1 and CDR2: DFQATT and SNEGSKA (reference sequence). CDR3 sequence reads: CSVGTGLADYEQYL. In DNA, the CDR3 is TGCAGTGTAGGGACGGGACTAGCGGACTACGAGCAGTACCTC.

This clonotype has just one count. This chain connects TRBV2 to TRBJ2-7, with 8 nucleotides matching TRBD1. This CDR3 region has 16 residues. Trimming took 0 bases from V and 0 from J; bases not matched to a gene: 4. Germline V gene lookup returns CDR1 SNHLY and CDR2 FYNNEI. CDR3 protein: CASSEAQGQGSYEQYF. DNA for the CDR3: TGTGCCAGCAGTGAAGCACAAGGACAGGGCTCCTACGAGCAGTACTTC.

This clonotype was seen repeatedly, ten times or more. The CDR3: CASSQIAPLTSGGYTDTQYF. CDR3 nucleotides: TGTGCCAGCAGCCAAATAGCCCCTCTGACTAGCGGGGGCTACACAGATACGCAGTATTTT. The genes are TRBV7-2 and TRBJ2-3, with 12 positions matching TRBD2. Germline V lookup: CDR1 SGHTA, CDR2 FQGNSA. Unmatched junction bases numbered 17, after V lost 5 bases and J lost 2 bases. The CDR3 is 20 residues long.

This clonotype was seen many times. CDR3 sequence (DNA): TGTGCCATCAGTGAGTACTCCCGCCAAGAGACCCAGTACTTC. It specifies CAISEYSRQETQYF. V usage is TRBV10-3 and J usage is TRBJ2-5; no clear D gene. Between the trimmed V and J ends, which lost 1 base and 1 base, there was a span of 7 bases. The CDR3 extends over 14 amino acids. The germline CDR1 and CDR2 sequences are ENHRY and SYGVKD.